Listed below are T cell receptor beta chains from one sample, sequenced in a study of T cells in Graves' hyperthyroidism and ophthalmopathy. TCRdb called the multiplex PCR reads again in MiXCR, with one record for every CDR3 protein. The sample includes fewer than 600,000 distinct CDR3 sequences, around 14% seen only once; the top ten take less than 20%. Source material: blood. Every receptor here comes from a woman in her late teens or twenties with Graves' hyperthyroidism. Both conserved end residues are part of each CDR3. A D gene is named only where the DNA matches it firmly. Rows give clone size only sometimes, using once, few, many, or a class for an expanded clone.

j_call d_call v_call clone_size cdr3_nt cdr3_aa
TRBJ1-5 . TRBV12-3/TRBV12-4 many TGTGCCAGCAGTTTATCGGGGGGGGGAGGTCCGGCCCAGCATTTT CASSLSGGGGPAQHF
TRBJ1-1 . TRBV6-5 many TGTGCCAGCAGTTACTCCGGGGAGGGAGTTAACACTGAAGCTTTCTTT CASSYSGEGVNTEAFF
TRBJ1-6 TRBD1 TRBV7-3 few TGTGCCAACAGCCTCCGGGACAGGGGTACACCCCTCCACTTT CANSLRDRGTPLHF
TRBJ2-3 TRBD2 TRBV3-1 many TGTGCCAGCGCAATAGCGGGGACTTCCACAGATACGCAGTATTTT CASAIAGTSTDTQYF
TRBJ2-5 TRBD2 TRBV4-1 many TGCGCCAGCAGCCCGGGACTAGCGGGTGCACCGGTGGTGGAGACCCAGTACTTC CASSPGLAGAPVVETQYF
TRBJ2-5 . TRBV19 few TGTGCCAGCCGAGGGTGGGGAGTCGAGACCCAGTACTTC CASRGWGVETQYF
TRBJ2-7 TRBD2 TRBV4-1 . TGCGCCAGCAGTCAGCGGGAGGGCGGCTCCTACGAGCAGTACTTC CASSQREGGSYEQYF
TRBJ1-2 TRBD1 TRBV19 many TGTGCCAGTTGGGGGGACAGGGATGGTTGGTACTATGGCTACACCTTC CASWGDRDGWYYGYTF
TRBJ2-7 . TRBV6-1 many TGTGCCAGCAGTGAAGAGGCAGGGTCGGCCTACGAGCAGTACTTC CASSEEAGSAYEQYF
TRBJ1-4 . TRBV12-3/TRBV12-4 many TGTGCCAGCAGCCCCGGGGTGGGGGCGGGAGAAAAACTGTTTTTT CASSPGVGAGEKLFF
TRBJ2-2 . TRBV19 . TGTGCCAGTAGTATAGAGTCAGGGTATGGCACCGGGGAGCTGTTTTTT CASSIESGYGTGELFF
TRBJ2-1 TRBD2 TRBV10-3 . TGTGCCATCAGAGATAGCGGGAGCGCCTACAATGAGCAGTTCTTC CAIRDSGSAYNEQFF
TRBJ1-2 . TRBV19 many TGTGCCAGTAGTATGAGAGGAGGGCAGGGGCCCTATGGCTACACCTTC CASSMRGGQGPYGYTF
TRBJ1-1 . TRBV9 . TGTGCCAGCAGCGTAGAGTGGGGTGGCACTGAAGCTTTCTTT CASSVEWGGTEAFF
TRBJ1-1 . TRBV5-1 . TGCGCCAGCAGCTTGGTTGGGCGAATGAACACTGAAGCTTTCTTT CASSLVGRMNTEAFF
TRBJ2-7 TRBD1 TRBV27 . TGTGCCAGCGGCTACAGGGGAAGGGACTACGAGCAGTACTTC CASGYRGRDYEQYF
TRBJ1-1 TRBD1 TRBV7-2 many TGTGCCAGCAGCACCAGACAGGGGACCAACACTGAAGCTTTCTTT CASSTRQGTNTEAFF
TRBJ1-2 TRBD1 TRBV7-3 . TGTGCCAGCAGCCCAGGGGGCCGGGAGAACTATGGCTACACCTTC CASSPGGRENYGYTF
TRBJ1-2 TRBD1 TRBV6-5 few TGTGCCAGCACTTCTGCCGGCGAACAGGGGGCGGTCTATGGCTACACCTTC CASTSAGEQGAVYGYTF
TRBJ1-1 . TRBV27 many TGTGCCAGCAGTTCAGCTTCTTCCGCGAACACTGAAGCTTTCTTT CASSSASSANTEAFF
TRBJ2-1 . TRBV20-1 many TGCAGTGCTAGACCTACGTTGGCCCCCTACAATGAGCAGTTCTTC CSARPTLAPYNEQFF
TRBJ1-4 . TRBV5-1 many TGCGCCAGCAGCTCCAGGGGAGCAGTGACTAATGAAAAACTGTTTTTT CASSSRGAVTNEKLFF
TRBJ2-3 TRBD2 TRBV3-1 few TGTGCCAGCAGCCAAGATAGGGCAGCGGGAGTGCCAGATACGCAGTATTTT CASSQDRAAGVPDTQYF
TRBJ1-2 . TRBV5-4 . TGTGCCAGCAGCCTGGCCCCCGGGGAGATAGGCTATGGCTACACCTTC CASSLAPGEIGYGYTF
TRBJ1-2 TRBD1 TRBV6-1 . TGTGCCAGCATTGAGACAGGGGACTACACCTTC CASIETGDYTF